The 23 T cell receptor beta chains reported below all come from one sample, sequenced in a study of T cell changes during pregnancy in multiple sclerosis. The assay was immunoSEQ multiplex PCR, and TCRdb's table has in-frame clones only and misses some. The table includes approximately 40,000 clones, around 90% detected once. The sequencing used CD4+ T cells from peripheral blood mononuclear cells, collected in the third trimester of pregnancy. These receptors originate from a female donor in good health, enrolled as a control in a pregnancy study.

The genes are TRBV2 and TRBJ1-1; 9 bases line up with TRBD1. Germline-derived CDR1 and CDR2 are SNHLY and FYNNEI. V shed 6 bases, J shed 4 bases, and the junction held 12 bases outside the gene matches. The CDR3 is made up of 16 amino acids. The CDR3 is CASSDRQGGFSTEAFF. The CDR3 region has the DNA TGTGCCAGCAGCGATAGACAGGGGGGTTTTAGCACTGAAGCTTTCTTT.

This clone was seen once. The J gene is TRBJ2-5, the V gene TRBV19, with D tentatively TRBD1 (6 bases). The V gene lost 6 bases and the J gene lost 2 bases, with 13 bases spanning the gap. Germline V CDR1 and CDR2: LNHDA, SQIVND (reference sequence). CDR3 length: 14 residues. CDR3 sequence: CASRGQAYQETQYF. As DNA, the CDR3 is TGTGCCAGTAGGGGACAAGCATATCAAGAGACCCAGTACTTC.

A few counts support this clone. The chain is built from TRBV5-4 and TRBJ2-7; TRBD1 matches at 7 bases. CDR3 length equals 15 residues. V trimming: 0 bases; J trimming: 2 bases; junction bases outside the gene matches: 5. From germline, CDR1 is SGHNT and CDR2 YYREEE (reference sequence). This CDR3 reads CASSLGGTDTYEQYF. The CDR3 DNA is TGTGCCAGCAGCTTGGGGGGGACAGATACCTACGAGCAGTACTTC.

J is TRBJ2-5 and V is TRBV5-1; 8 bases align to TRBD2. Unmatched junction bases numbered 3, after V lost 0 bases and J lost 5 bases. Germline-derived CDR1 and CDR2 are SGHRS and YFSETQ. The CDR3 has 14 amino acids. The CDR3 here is CASSLDGGGETQYF. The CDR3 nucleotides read TGCGCCAGCAGCTTGGACGGCGGGGGGGAGACCCAGTACTTC.

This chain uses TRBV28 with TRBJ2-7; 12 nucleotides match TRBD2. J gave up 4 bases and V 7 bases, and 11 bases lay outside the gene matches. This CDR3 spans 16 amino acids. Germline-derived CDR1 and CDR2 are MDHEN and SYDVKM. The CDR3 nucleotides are TGTGCCAGCATATCCGCTAGCGGGAGGGCGCTGTACGAGCAGTACTTC. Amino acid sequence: CASISASGRALYEQYF.

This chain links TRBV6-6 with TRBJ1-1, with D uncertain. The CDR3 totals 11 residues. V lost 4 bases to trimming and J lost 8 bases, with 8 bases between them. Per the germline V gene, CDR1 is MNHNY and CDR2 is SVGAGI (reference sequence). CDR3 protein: CASSLDLEAFF. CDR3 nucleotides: TGTGCCAGCAGTTTGGACTTAGAAGCTTTCTTT.

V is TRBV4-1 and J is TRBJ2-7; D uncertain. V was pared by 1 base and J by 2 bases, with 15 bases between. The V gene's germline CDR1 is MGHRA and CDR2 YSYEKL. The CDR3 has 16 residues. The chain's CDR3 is CASSQGLTLQTYEQYF. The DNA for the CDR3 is TGCGCCAGCAGCCAAGGGCTGACTCTTCAGACCTACGAGCAGTACTTC.

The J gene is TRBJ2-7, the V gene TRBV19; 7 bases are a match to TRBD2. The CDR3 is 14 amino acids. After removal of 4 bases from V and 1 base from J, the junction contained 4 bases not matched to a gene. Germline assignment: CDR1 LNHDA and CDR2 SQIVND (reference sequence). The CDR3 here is CASSRSGESYEQYF. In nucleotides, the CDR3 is TGTGCCAGTAGTAGGAGCGGGGAGTCCTACGAGCAGTACTTC.

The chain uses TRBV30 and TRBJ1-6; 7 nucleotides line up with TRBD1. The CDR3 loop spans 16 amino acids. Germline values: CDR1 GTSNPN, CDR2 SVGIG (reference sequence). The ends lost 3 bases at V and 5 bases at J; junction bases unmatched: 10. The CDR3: CAWRKYGTADNSPLHF. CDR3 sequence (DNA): TGTGCCTGGAGGAAATACGGGACAGCGGATAATTCACCCCTCCACTTT.

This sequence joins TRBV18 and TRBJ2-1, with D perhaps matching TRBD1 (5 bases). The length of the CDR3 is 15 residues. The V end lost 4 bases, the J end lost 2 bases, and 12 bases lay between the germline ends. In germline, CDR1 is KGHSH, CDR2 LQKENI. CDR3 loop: CASSRNPGTYNEQFF. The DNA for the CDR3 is TGTGCCAGCTCACGAAACCCAGGGACCTACAATGAGCAGTTCTTC.

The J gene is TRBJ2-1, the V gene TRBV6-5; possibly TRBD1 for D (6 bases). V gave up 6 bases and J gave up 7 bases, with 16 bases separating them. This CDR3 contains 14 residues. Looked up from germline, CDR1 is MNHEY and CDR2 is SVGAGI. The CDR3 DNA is TGTGCCAGCAGACCCCCCCCAGGGGTTAATGAGCAGTTCTTC. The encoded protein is CASRPPPGVNEQFF.

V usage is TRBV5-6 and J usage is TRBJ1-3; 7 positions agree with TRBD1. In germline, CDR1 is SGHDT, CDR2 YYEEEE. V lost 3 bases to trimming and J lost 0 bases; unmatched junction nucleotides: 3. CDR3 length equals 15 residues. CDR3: CASSWGQYSGNTIYF. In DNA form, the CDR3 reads TGTGCCAGCAGCTGGGGACAGTACTCTGGAAACACCATATATTTT.

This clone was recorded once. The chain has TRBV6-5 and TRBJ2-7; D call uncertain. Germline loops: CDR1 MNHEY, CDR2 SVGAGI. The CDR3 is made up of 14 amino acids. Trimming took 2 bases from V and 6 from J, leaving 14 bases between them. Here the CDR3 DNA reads TGTGCCAGCAGTTACCTTCCGGGTAAGCTCGAGCAGTACTTC. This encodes CASSYLPGKLEQYF.

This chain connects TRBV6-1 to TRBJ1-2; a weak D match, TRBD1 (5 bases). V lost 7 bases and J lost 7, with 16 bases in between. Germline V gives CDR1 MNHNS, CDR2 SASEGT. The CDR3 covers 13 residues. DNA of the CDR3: TGTGCCAGCATCGAAGTTCAGGGTGGTGGCTACACCTTC. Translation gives CASIEVQGGGYTF.

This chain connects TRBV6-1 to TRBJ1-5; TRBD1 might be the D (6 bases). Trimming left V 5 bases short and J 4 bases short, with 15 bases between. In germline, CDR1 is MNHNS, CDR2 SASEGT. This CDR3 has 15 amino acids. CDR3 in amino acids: CASSSRDIKNQPQHF. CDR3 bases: TGTGCCAGCAGTTCCCGGGACATAAAGAATCAGCCCCAGCATTTT.

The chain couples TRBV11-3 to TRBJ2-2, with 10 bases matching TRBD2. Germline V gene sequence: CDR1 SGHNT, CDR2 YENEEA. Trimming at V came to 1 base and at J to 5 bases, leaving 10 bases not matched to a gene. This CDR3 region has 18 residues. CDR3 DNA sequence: TGTGCCAGCAGCTTAGTTGCCGGGACTAGCGATACTACCGGGGAGCTGTTTTTT. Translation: CASSLVAGTSDTTGELFF.

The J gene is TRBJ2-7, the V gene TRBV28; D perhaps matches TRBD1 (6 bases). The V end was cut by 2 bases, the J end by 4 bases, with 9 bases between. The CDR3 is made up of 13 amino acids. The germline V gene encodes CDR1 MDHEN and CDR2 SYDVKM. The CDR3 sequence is CASSLGTFYEQYF. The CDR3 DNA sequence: TGTGCCAGCAGTTTAGGGACATTTTACGAGCAGTACTTC. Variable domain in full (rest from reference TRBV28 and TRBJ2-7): DVKVTQSSRYLVKRTGEKVFLECVQDMDHENMFWYRQDPGLGLRLIYFSYDVKMKEKGDIPEGYSVSREKKERFSLILESASTNQTSMYLCASSLGTFYEQYFGPGTRLTVT.

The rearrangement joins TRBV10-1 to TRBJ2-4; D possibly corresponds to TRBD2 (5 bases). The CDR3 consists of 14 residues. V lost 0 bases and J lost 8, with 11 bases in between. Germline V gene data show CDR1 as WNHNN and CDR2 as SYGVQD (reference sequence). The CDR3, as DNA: TGCGCCAGCAGTGAGTCTTTCTCCGGGGACATTCAGTACTTC. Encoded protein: CASSESFSGDIQYF.

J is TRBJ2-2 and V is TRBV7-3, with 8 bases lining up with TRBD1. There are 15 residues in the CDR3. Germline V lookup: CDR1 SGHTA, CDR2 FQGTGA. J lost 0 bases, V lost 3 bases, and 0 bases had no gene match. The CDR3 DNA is TGTGCCAGCAGCTTGACAGGGGCGAACACCGGGGAGCTGTTTTTT. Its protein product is CASSLTGANTGELFF.

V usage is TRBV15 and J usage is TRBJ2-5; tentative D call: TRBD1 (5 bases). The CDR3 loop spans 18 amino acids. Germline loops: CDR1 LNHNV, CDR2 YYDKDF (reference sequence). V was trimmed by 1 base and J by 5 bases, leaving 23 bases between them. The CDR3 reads CATSRGAGPGLRIETQYF. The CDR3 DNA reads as TGTGCCACCAGCAGAGGGGCAGGGCCAGGTCTAAGGATTGAGACCCAGTACTTC. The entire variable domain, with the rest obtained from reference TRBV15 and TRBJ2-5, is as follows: DAMVIQNPRYQVTQFGKPVTLSCSQTLNHNVMYWYQQKSSQAPKLLFHYYDKDFNNEADTPDNFQSRRPNTSFCFLDIRSPGLGDTAMYLCATSRGAGPGLRIETQYFGPGTRLLVL.

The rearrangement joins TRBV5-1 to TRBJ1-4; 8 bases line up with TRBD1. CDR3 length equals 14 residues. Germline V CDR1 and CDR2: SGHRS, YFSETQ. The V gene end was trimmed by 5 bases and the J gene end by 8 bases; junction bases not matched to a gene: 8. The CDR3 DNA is TGCGCCAGCAGGGGAGACAGGGGAAGCGAAAAACTGTTTTTT. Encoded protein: CASRGDRGSEKLFF.

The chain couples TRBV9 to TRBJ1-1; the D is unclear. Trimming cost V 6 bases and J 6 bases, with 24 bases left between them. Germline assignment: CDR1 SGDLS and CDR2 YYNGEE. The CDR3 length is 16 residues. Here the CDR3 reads CASKGSAIREGPEAFF. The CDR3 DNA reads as TGTGCCAGCAAAGGGTCTGCCATCAGAGAGGGTCCTGAAGCTTTCTTT.

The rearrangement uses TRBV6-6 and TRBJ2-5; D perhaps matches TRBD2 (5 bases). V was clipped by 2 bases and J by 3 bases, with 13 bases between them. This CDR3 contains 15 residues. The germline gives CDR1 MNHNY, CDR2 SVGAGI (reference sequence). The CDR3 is CASSYQSAGEETQYF. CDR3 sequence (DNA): TGTGCCAGCAGTTACCAGAGTGCCGGGGAAGAGACCCAGTACTTC.